This paragraph reports one T cell receptor (beta chain). Assay: immunoSEQ multiplex PCR; the TCRdb copy retains only in-frame clones and omits some. The sample consists of approximately 92,000 clones, roughly nine tenths of them appearing once. The sample comes from a study of T cell responses to AZD1222 COVID-19 vaccine. Germline CDR1 and CDR2: SQVTM and ANQGSEA. This CDR3 contains 14 residues. The V end lost 4 bases, the J end lost 9 bases, and 19 bases lay between the germline ends. The source material was peripheral blood, sampled on day 0 of AZD1222 vaccination. The chain employs TRBV29-1 and TRBJ1-5; D is uncertain. The receptor was derived from an adult in good health. Here the CDR3 reads CSVGEGRAPPPQHF. The CDR3 bases are TGCAGCGTTGGGGAGGGCCGGGCTCCCCCGCCCCAGCATTTT.